Listed below are T cell receptor beta chains from one sample, sequenced in a study of vaccination and CD4 T cells after COVID-19. TCRdb re-called the PCR reads through MiXCR, storing one row per CDR3 protein. Among 9,500 to 15,000 distinct CDR3 sequences listed, about 48% were seen once. Antigens for these TCRs are unknown. The source material was CD4+ T cells from blood, cultured in vitro. Receptor source: a human donor who had recovered from COVID-19. The CDR3 runs from the conserved cysteine through the conserved F or W. The D gene is left open where the match is weak. Clone size, where shown, is once, few, many, or a class for clones that have expanded.

D gene	clone size	V gene	J gene	CDR3 DNA	CDR3 protein
TRBD2	.	TRBV19	TRBJ2-7	TGTGCCAGTAGTATAGCCAGGGAGGGTGAGCAGTACTTC	CASSIAREGEQYF
.	.	TRBV12-5	TRBJ2-1	TGTGCTAGTGGTCTCGATAGGGCCTACAATGAGCAGTTCTTC	CASGLDRAYNEQFF
.	few	TRBV2	TRBJ1-1	TGTGCCAGCAGTGCGGACACTGAAGCTTTCTTT	CASSADTEAFF
TRBD1	.	TRBV12-5	TRBJ1-3	TGTGCTAGTGGCCAGACAGGGTTTGGAAACACCATATATTTT	CASGQTGFGNTIYF
.	few	TRBV24-1	TRBJ2-3	TGTGCCACCTCCACCGGGGGCACAGATACGCAGTATTTT	CATSTGGTDTQYF
TRBD1	.	TRBV5-1	TRBJ1-1	TGCGCCAGCAGCCCGGACAGGGGGCGTGCTGAAGCTTTCTTT	CASSPDRGRAEAFF
.	.	TRBV6-1	TRBJ1-1	TGTGCCAGCAGTCGGACAGCCACTGAAGCTTTCTTT	CASSRTATEAFF
.	.	TRBV2	TRBJ1-2	TGTGCCAGCATACTCCTTAACTATGGCTACACCTTC	CASILLNYGYTF
TRBD1	few	TRBV6-2/TRBV6-3	TRBJ2-7	TGTGCCAGCAGTTACATGACAGGGAAGGGATTCGCCTACGAGCAGTACTTC	CASSYMTGKGFAYEQYF
.	.	TRBV11-2	TRBJ2-3	TGTGCCAGCAGCTTACTTACTAGCACAGATACGCAGTATTTT	CASSLLTSTDTQYF
.	once	TRBV19	TRBJ1-3	TGTGCCAGTAGTGCGCTCGCAGCCGGTGACCGAAACACCATATATTTT	CASSALAAGDRNTIYF
.	few	TRBV6-1	TRBJ1-3	TGTGCCAGCAGTCTCGGGACTTCCCTCTCTGGAAACACCATATATTTT	CASSLGTSLSGNTIYF
.	few	TRBV30	TRBJ1-2	TGTGCCCGGTTGACTCGAACCGGCTACACCTTC	CARLTRTGYTF
.	few	TRBV6-2/TRBV6-3	TRBJ2-1	TGTGCCAGCAGTTGGGGCAATGAGCAGTTCTTC	CASSWGNEQFF
.	.	TRBV12-3/TRBV12-4	TRBJ2-1	TGTGCCAGCAGTTTTGGGGACACCGCCTACAATGAGCAGTTCTTC	CASSFGDTAYNEQFF
TRBD2	.	TRBV20-1	TRBJ2-1	TGCAGTGCTAGGTTCAGGGGCGGGGGGGCAAACAATGAGCAGTTCTTC	CSARFRGGGANNEQFF
.	.	TRBV6-2/TRBV6-3	TRBJ2-1	TGTGCCAGCAGTTCGCGCCTTAGCGGTGAGCAGTTCTTC	CASSSRLSGEQFF
.	.	TRBV6-2/TRBV6-3	TRBJ2-7	TGTGCCAGCACCCACTCCTCCTACGAGCAGTACTTC	CASTHSSYEQYF
.	few	TRBV11-3	TRBJ1-1	TGTGCCAGCAGCTTAGCCAGCCTGCCGAACACTGAAGCTTTCTTT	CASSLASLPNTEAFF
.	.	TRBV20-1	TRBJ2-2	TGCAGTGCCTCGCGGACAGCGAACACCGGGGAGCTGTTTTTT	CSASRTANTGELFF
.	few	TRBV20-1	TRBJ2-2	TGCAGTGCTTTAGGGACCGGCGTTGGCACCGGGGAGCTGTTTTTT	CSALGTGVGTGELFF
TRBD1	.	TRBV6-1	TRBJ2-1	TGTGCCAGCAGTGAAAAAAGGGGGCTAGGCAATGAGCAGTTCTTC	CASSEKRGLGNEQFF
.	few	TRBV18	TRBJ2-5	TGTGCCAGCTCACCACGGGGGGAGACCCAGTACTTC	CASSPRGETQYF
.	.	TRBV19	TRBJ2-2	TGTGCCAGTAGTATAGTGGGAGGCGGGGAGCTGTTTTTT	CASSIVGGGELFF
.	few	TRBV7-3	TRBJ1-1	TGTGCCAGCAGCTTAACGACGAAGACTGAAGCTTTCTTT	CASSLTTKTEAFF